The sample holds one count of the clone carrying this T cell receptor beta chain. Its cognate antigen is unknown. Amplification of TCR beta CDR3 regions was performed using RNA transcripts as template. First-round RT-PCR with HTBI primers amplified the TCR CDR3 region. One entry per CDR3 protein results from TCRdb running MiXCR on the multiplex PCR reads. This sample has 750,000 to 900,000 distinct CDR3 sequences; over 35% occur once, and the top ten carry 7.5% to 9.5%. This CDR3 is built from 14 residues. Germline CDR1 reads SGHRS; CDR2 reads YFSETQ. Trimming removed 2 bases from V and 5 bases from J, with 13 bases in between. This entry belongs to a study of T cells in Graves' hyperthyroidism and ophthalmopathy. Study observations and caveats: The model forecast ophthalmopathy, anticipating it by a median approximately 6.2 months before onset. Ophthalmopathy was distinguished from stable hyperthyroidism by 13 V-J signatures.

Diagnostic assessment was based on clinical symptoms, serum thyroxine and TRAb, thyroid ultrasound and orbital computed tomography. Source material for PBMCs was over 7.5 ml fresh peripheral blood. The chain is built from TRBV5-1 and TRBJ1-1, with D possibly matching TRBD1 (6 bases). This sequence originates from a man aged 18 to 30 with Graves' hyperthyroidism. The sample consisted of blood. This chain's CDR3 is CASSFLGGGTEAFF. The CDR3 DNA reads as TGCGCCAGCAGCTTCCTAGGGGGGGGGACTGAAGCTTTCTTT.